Listed below are T cell receptor beta chains from one sample, sequenced in a study of blood T cell repertoires in COVID-19. Here immunoSEQ multiplex PCR was the method, and the copy in TCRdb shows in-frame clones only, minus some. The sample gives 150,000 to 200,000 clones, roughly 82% of which show up once; 7.8% is in the top ten. The sample taken for sequencing was peripheral blood. The origin of the receptors is an older woman with COVID-19, enrolled during active disease. The CDR3 runs from the conserved cysteine through the conserved F or W. D genes are given only for firm matches. Only some rows state a clone size, as once, few, many or a class for expanded clones.

j_call clone_size v_call d_call cdr3_aa cdr3_nt
TRBJ1-5 NA TRBV9 NA CASSSRTDQPQHF TGTGCCAGCAGCAGCCGGACAGATCAGCCCCAGCATTTT
TRBJ2-2 NA TRBV27 NA CASSGLGANTGELFF TGTGCCAGCAGTGGACTCGGGGCGAACACCGGGGAGCTGTTTTTT
TRBJ1-2 many TRBV5-1 TRBD1 CASVTGGGYGYTF TGCGCCAGCGTGACAGGGGGTGGCTATGGCTACACCTTC
TRBJ1-3 NA TRBV19 NA CASSRGEAGNTIYF TGTGCCAGTTCCCGGGGAGAAGCTGGAAACACCATATATTTT
TRBJ2-7 NA TRBV9 TRBD2 CASSPELAGEPKQYF TGTGCCAGCAGCCCTGAACTAGCGGGAGAACCCAAGCAGTACTTC
TRBJ1-6 NA TRBV7-9 NA CASSLPSGDSPYNSPLHF TGTGCCAGCAGCTTACCCTCCGGGGACTCGCCCTATAATTCACCCCTCCACTTT
TRBJ2-7 NA TRBV27 NA CASSPSGISSYEQYF TGTGCCAGCAGTCCAAGCGGAATCAGCTCCTACGAGCAGTACTTC
TRBJ2-1 NA TRBV4-3 NA CASSQGMVRLRDEQFF TGCGCCAGCAGCCAAGGGATGGTCCGACTTAGAGATGAGCAGTTCTTC
TRBJ1-1 NA TRBV2 NA CASSVEQNTEAFF TGTGCCAGCAGTGTTGAGCAGAACACTGAAGCTTTCTTT
TRBJ2-3 few TRBV14 NA CASSQGDVPADTQYF TGTGCCAGCAGCCAAGGAGATGTACCCGCAGATACGCAGTATTTT
TRBJ2-1 NA TRBV6-5 TRBD1 CASTSADRINEQFF TGTGCCAGCACCTCCGCGGACAGGATCAATGAGCAGTTCTTC
TRBJ2-7 NA TRBV30 NA CAWSVGGGSYEQYF TGTGCCTGGAGTGTCGGGGGTGGCTCCTACGAGCAGTACTTC
TRBJ2-2 NA TRBV5-1 NA CASSLGRVGGELFF TGCGCCAGCAGCTTGGGTAGAGTTGGCGGGGAGCTGTTTTTT
TRBJ2-7 NA TRBV12-3/TRBV12-4 NA CARTGRTYEQYF TGTGCCAGGACAGGGAGGACCTACGAGCAGTACTTC
TRBJ2-3 NA TRBV7-3 NA CASSLRADTQYF TGTGCCAGCAGCCTTCGTGCAGATACGCAGTATTTT
TRBJ1-2 NA TRBV27 NA CASSPLTGLGARGYTF TGTGCCAGCAGTCCCCTAACAGGGTTGGGGGCTAGAGGCTACACCTTC
TRBJ2-2 NA TRBV5-1 TRBD1 CAGGTGATGELFF TGCGCCGGAGGGACAGGTGCTACCGGGGAGCTGTTTTTT
TRBJ1-1 NA TRBV28 NA CASSFRGVAFF TGTGCCAGCAGTTTCCGGGGTGTAGCTTTCTTT
TRBJ2-5 once TRBV2 NA CASSLQETQYF TGTGCCAGCAGCTTACAAGAGACCCAGTACTTC
TRBJ2-1 once TRBV2 TRBD1 CASSDYRGLNEQFF TGTGCCAGCAGTGACTACAGGGGGCTCAATGAGCAGTTCTTC
TRBJ2-1 few TRBV18 TRBD2 CASSPGPAGTLGVQFF TGTGCCAGCTCACCAGGCCCAGCGGGGACCCTAGGGGTGCAGTTCTTC
TRBJ1-3 NA TRBV3-1/TRBV3-2 NA CASSPRLSVSGNTIYF TGTGCCAGCAGCCCCCGTTTGTCAGTCTCTGGAAACACCATATATTTT
TRBJ2-1 few TRBV2 NA CASSETLEEFF TGTGCCAGCAGTGAGACCCTTGAGGAGTTCTTC
TRBJ2-2 NA TRBV6-6 NA CASRMVQGRAGELFF TGTGCCAGCAGAATGGTCCAGGGCAGGGCCGGGGAGCTGTTTTTT
TRBJ2-2 NA TRBV29-1 TRBD2 CSVRRVLAGGVRGGELFF TGCAGCGTTCGTAGGGTACTAGCGGGAGGCGTCCGTGGCGGGGAGCTGTTTTTT
TRBJ2-2 NA TRBV5-1 NA CASSWGVTSSTGELFF TGCGCCAGCAGCTGGGGGGTCACCTCGAGCACCGGGGAGCTGTTTTTT
TRBJ2-1 NA TRBV28 TRBD2 CASSLRTSGRGEQFF TGTGCCAGCAGTCTTCGGACTAGCGGGAGGGGAGAGCAGTTCTTC
TRBJ2-3 NA TRBV7-2 TRBD2 CASSLDRSGRGTDTQYF TGTGCCAGCAGCTTAGATAGAAGCGGGAGGGGTACAGATACGCAGTATTTT
TRBJ2-5 NA TRBV6-2/TRBV6-3 TRBD2 CASSHVPGLAGMWETQYF TGTGCCAGCAGTCACGTTCCGGGACTAGCGGGAATGTGGGAGACCCAGTACTTC
TRBJ2-1 NA TRBV29-1 NA CSVPRYNEQFF TGCAGCGTTCCCAGGTACAATGAGCAGTTCTTC
TRBJ1-1 NA TRBV7-2 TRBD1 CASSLAFPLQGAFEAFF TGTGCCAGCAGCTTAGCGTTCCCCTTACAGGGGGCCTTTGAAGCTTTCTTT
TRBJ2-1 NA TRBV2 NA CASTQGRGRNEQFF TGTGCCAGCACCCAAGGGCGGGGGCGCAATGAGCAGTTCTTC
TRBJ1-6 NA TRBV11-2 NA CASALTDFNSPLHF TGTGCCAGCGCTTTGACAGACTTTAATTCACCCCTCCACTTT
TRBJ1-2 NA TRBV28 NA CASSLVPVRGFDGYTF TGTGCCAGCAGTTTGGTCCCGGTCAGGGGTTTTGATGGCTACACCTTC
TRBJ1-1 NA TRBV28 NA CASISQNRNTEAFF TGTGCCAGCATATCACAGAATCGAAACACTGAAGCTTTCTTT
TRBJ2-6 NA TRBV29-1 NA CSVGGSSGANVLTF TGCAGCGTTGGAGGGAGCTCTGGGGCCAACGTCCTGACTTTC
TRBJ1-2 NA TRBV6-5 NA CASSYLSRFGYTF TGTGCCAGCAGTTATCTATCGCGGTTTGGCTACACCTTC
TRBJ1-3 NA TRBV2 NA CASSELTIRSGNTIYF TGTGCCAGCAGTGAACTTACCATCAGAAGTGGAAACACCATATATTTT
TRBJ1-4 few TRBV5-1 NA CASSLEVRRLGEKLFF TGCGCCAGCAGCTTGGAAGTACGCAGGTTAGGAGAAAAACTGTTTTTT
TRBJ2-1 NA TRBV5-1 NA CASSSGIARGGNEQFF TGCGCCAGCAGCTCGGGGATAGCCCGAGGGGGCAATGAGCAGTTCTTC
TRBJ1-5 NA TRBV6-4 NA CASSDWESNQPQHF TGTGCCAGCAGTGACTGGGAGAGCAATCAGCCCCAGCATTTT
TRBJ2-3 NA TRBV11-1 TRBD2 CASSFGRAGGTDTQYF TGTGCCAGCAGTTTTGGGAGGGCCGGGGGCACAGATACGCAGTATTTT
TRBJ2-1 NA TRBV7-9 NA CASSLPTGSYNEQFF TGTGCCAGCAGCTTGCCCACAGGCTCCTACAATGAGCAGTTCTTC
TRBJ2-5 NA TRBV11-2 TRBD2 CASSFIRRGKETQYF TGTGCCAGCAGCTTTATCCGGCGGGGGAAAGAGACCCAGTACTTC
TRBJ1-1 NA TRBV10-2 TRBD1 CASSYDRGRGNTEAFF TGCGCCAGCAGTTACGACAGGGGGCGAGGAAACACTGAAGCTTTCTTT
TRBJ1-1 NA TRBV5-4 NA CASSLAGRVRGTEAFF TGTGCCAGCAGCTTGGCCGGCAGGGTGAGAGGTACTGAAGCTTTCTTT
TRBJ2-1 NA TRBV6-6 TRBD1 CASSNRDSYPNEQFF TGTGCCAGCAGTAACCGGGACAGCTACCCCAATGAGCAGTTCTTC
TRBJ2-1 NA TRBV28 NA CASSFVRGSFNEQFF TGTGCCAGCAGTTTTGTTAGGGGAAGTTTTAATGAGCAGTTCTTC
TRBJ1-3 NA TRBV7-3 NA CASSLKGECILRHLSGNTIYF TGTGCCAGCAGCTTAAAGGGGGAGTGCATTCTCCGTCATCTTTCTGGAAACACCATATATTTT
TRBJ1-5 NA TRBV6-5 NA CASSREFGNQPQHF TGTGCCAGCAGTAGGGAGTTCGGCAATCAGCCCCAGCATTTT
TRBJ1-1 few TRBV9 NA CASSPPGEGRTEAFF TGTGCCAGCAGCCCCCCGGGAGAGGGGAGGACTGAAGCTTTCTTT
TRBJ2-1 many TRBV11-3 TRBD2 CASSHRLAGYNEQFF TGTGCCAGCAGTCATCGACTAGCCGGGTACAATGAGCAGTTCTTC